The entry below gives a single T cell receptor beta chain sequence along with its context. The antigen remains unidentified. The CDR3 is 17 amino acids. The V gene end was trimmed by 3 bases and the J gene end by 2 bases; junction bases not matched to a gene: 12. Germline V gene sequence: CDR1 LGHNA, CDR2 YSLEER. The data stem from a study of T cell responses to AZD1222 COVID-19 vaccine. Sequencing was performed with immunoSEQ multiplex PCR; in TCRdb, only in-frame clones are kept and a portion is missing. The sample consists of approximately 150,000 clones, 93% of them appearing once. Study results and caveats: Donors, mostly white British, included more females; clonal diversity was possibly underestimated.

This chain links TRBV4-3 with TRBJ1-1; 7 bases fit TRBD1. The TCR sequence derives from an adult in good health. The sequencing used peripheral blood, collected on day 0 of AZD1222 vaccination. CDR3 coding DNA: TGCGCCAGCAGCCAGGACTACTGGGACAGTCCCAACACTGAAGCTTTCTTT. It codes for CASSQDYWDSPNTEAFF.